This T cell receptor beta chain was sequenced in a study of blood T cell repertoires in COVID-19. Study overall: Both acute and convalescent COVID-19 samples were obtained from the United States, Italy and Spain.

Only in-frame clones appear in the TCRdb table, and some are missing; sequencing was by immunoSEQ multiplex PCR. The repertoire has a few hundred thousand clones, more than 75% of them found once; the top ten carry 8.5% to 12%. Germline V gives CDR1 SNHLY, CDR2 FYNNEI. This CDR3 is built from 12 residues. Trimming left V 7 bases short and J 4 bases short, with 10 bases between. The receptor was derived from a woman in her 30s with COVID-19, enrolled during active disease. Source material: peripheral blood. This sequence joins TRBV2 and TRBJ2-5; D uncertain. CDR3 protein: CASTIDRETQYF. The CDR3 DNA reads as TGTGCCAGCACAATAGATCGAGAGACCCAGTACTTC. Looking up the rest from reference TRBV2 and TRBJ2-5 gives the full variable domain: EPEVTQTPSHQVTQMGQEVILRCVPISNHLYFYWYRQILGQKVEFLVSFYNNEISEKSEIFDDQFSVERPDGSNFTLKIRSTKLEDSAMYFCASTIDRETQYFGPGTRLLVL.